Below, 29 T cell receptor beta chains from the same sample are listed, as sequenced in a study of T cell repertoires in cytomegalovirus infection. TCRdb independently ran MiXCR on the reads; one entry per CDR3 protein. The data contain about 900,000 distinct CDR3 sequences, around a third of them singletons. Their recognized antigens are unknown. The source material was cultured CD8+ T cells from PBMCs, sampled from culture after CMV antigen stimulation. The source is a human donor in good health (CMV status not recorded). Some clones in this sample may be carry-over from other donors' samples.

This clonotype showed up many times. The CDR3, as DNA: TGTGCCAGCAATAAGGGGACAGGGTCCTACAATGAGCAGTTCTTC. The encoded protein is CASNKGTGSYNEQFF. The chain combines TRBV6-1 with TRBJ2-1, with 9 bases lining up with TRBD1. The ends lost 7 bases at V and 1 base at J; junction bases unmatched: 5. Germline CDR1 reads MNHNS; CDR2 reads SASEGT. There are 15 residues in the CDR3.

The chain is built from TRBV7-9 and TRBJ1-3; D is ambiguous. The length of the CDR3 is 15 residues. V was pared by 6 bases and J by 2 bases, with 14 bases between. The germline gives CDR1 SEHNR, CDR2 FQNEAQ (reference sequence). The chain's CDR3 is CASRLKPGTGNTIYF. In DNA form, the CDR3 reads TGTGCCAGCAGACTCAAACCGGGAACTGGAAACACCATATATTTT.

This clonotype was observed a single time. The rearrangement links TRBV18 to TRBJ1-5; tentative D call: TRBD1 (5 bases). Trimming left V 2 bases short and J 3 bases short, with 17 bases between. The V gene's germline CDR1 is KGHSH and CDR2 LQKENI. CDR3 length: 17 amino acids. CDR3 nucleotide sequence: TGTGCCAGCTCACCAAGGTCCAACCCGGGGGACAATCAGCCCCAGCATTTT. Translating it yields CASSPRSNPGDNQPQHF.

This clonotype was recorded a few times. This chain uses TRBV2 with TRBJ2-5; 9 bases line up with TRBD1. The V segment lost 5 bases and the J segment 5 bases; nucleotides outside the gene matches: 9. The germline V gene has CDR1 SNHLY and CDR2 FYNNEI. The CDR3 totals 15 residues. CDR3 region: CASSLGQGSPETQYF. CDR3 bases: TGTGCCAGCAGTCTGGGACAGGGAAGTCCGGAGACCCAGTACTTC.

This chain links TRBV28 with TRBJ2-1; no clear D gene. Germline assignment: CDR1 MDHEN and CDR2 SYDVKM. The V gene lost 4 bases and the J gene lost 0 bases, with 13 bases spanning the gap. This CDR3 spans 16 amino acids. The CDR3 loop reads CASSSQEPLSYNEQFF. In DNA, the CDR3 is TGTGCCAGCAGTTCCCAGGAGCCTCTCTCCTACAATGAGCAGTTCTTC.

The J gene is TRBJ2-1, the V gene TRBV20-1, with 8 bases matching TRBD1. J lost 1 base, V lost 2 bases, and 4 bases had no gene match. This CDR3 is 15 amino acids long. Germline lookup yields CDR1 DFQATT and CDR2 SNEGSKA (reference sequence). CDR3 amino acids: CSARPDRVSYNEQFF. In DNA, the CDR3 is TGCAGTGCTAGACCGGACAGGGTTTCCTACAATGAGCAGTTCTTC.

This clonotype was detected only once. The genes are TRBV19 and TRBJ1-1; 9 nucleotides match TRBD1. The CDR3 spans 18 residues. Germline-derived CDR1 and CDR2 are LNHDA and SQIVND (reference sequence). J was trimmed by 3 bases and V by 7 bases; bases with no gene match: 18. In DNA form, the CDR3 reads TGTGCCAGTAATGGGGACAGGGTGGATGGGGGTTACGACACTGAAGCTTTCTTT. It specifies CASNGDRVDGGYDTEAFF.

This clonotype came up a few times. This chain links TRBV24-1 with TRBJ1-5; D call uncertain. The CDR3 is 16 residues long. V was clipped by 4 bases and J by 7 bases, with 19 bases between them. Per germline, CDR1 KGHDR and CDR2 SFDVKD. CDR3 bases: TGTGCCACCAGTGACCCTCTAGAACCCCCTAACCAGCCCCAGCATTTT. It encodes CATSDPLEPPNQPQHF.

The chain links TRBV10-2 to TRBJ1-1; no firm D call. The V gene lost 6 bases and the J gene lost 10 bases, with 18 bases spanning the gap. This CDR3 contains 13 residues. Germline loops: CDR1 WSHSY, CDR2 SAAADI. This CDR3 reads CASRNDTPEGAFF. CDR3 coding DNA: TGCGCCAGCAGGAACGACACCCCCGAGGGAGCTTTCTTT.

This clonotype was seen at least ten times. The chain uses TRBV7-2 and TRBJ1-1; 7 nucleotides agree with TRBD1. The CDR3 contains 19 residues. Germline V gene data show CDR1 as SGHTA and CDR2 as FQGNSA. Germline trimming cut 0 bases from V and 3 bases from J; bases unmatched to any gene: 16. The CDR3 DNA sequence: TGTGCCAGCAGCTTAGCACCGGGACAGTCATATTATCAGGACACTGAAGCTTTCTTT. Translation: CASSLAPGQSYYQDTEAFF. Filled out from reference TRBV7-2 and TRBJ1-1, the complete variable domain reads GAGVSQSPSNKVTEKGKDVELRCDPISGHTALYWYRQSLGQGLEFLIYFQGNSAPDKSGLPSDRFSAERTGGSVSTLTIQRTQQEDSAVYLCASSLAPGQSYYQDTEAFFGQGTRLTVV.

Only a few counts were recorded for this clonotype. This sequence joins TRBV24-1 and TRBJ1-5, with a weak D call TRBD1 (5 bases). V lost 4 bases and J 6 bases, leaving 9 bases between the germline ends. Germline-derived CDR1 and CDR2 are KGHDR and SFDVKD. This CDR3 comprises 13 residues. The CDR3 spells CATSEGRPQPQHF. The CDR3 DNA follows: TGTGCCACCAGTGAGGGGCGACCTCAGCCCCAGCATTTT.

With respect to this clonotype: This clone may be a read error of a much larger clone one base away. V and J are TRBV7-2 and TRBJ2-1; D might be TRBD1 (5 bases). Germline CDR1 SGHTA, CDR2 FQGNSA. The CDR3 is made up of 13 amino acids. The DNA of the CDR3 is TGTGCCGGCAGTTGGGGCTACCACAATGAGCAGTTCTTC. This codes for CAGSWGYHNEQFF.

The chain combines TRBV2 with TRBJ2-3; D may match TRBD1 or TRBD2 (5 bases each). There are 15 residues in the CDR3. Trimming stripped 10 bases from V and 1 base from J, with 18 bases between. Germline CDR1 is SNHLY and CDR2 is FYNNEI. CDR3 DNA: TGTGCCAACTTTGGGGACGGCCACCGCACAGATACGCAGTATTTT. The encoded protein is CANFGDGHRTDTQYF.

The chain has TRBV10-3 and TRBJ2-3; 8 nucleotides match TRBD2. This CDR3 has 15 residues. Germline V CDR1 and CDR2: ENHRY, SYGVKD. With 2 bases clipped from V and 1 base from J, the junction kept 2 bases outside the gene matches. Written as DNA, the CDR3 is TGTGCCATCAGTGAGGCCGGGGGGGGCACAGATACGCAGTATTTT. The encoded protein is CAISEAGGGTDTQYF.

The genes are TRBV7-6 and TRBJ2-5, with a tentative D call TRBD1 (6 bases). The germline gives CDR1 SGHVS, CDR2 FNYEAQ. Deletions cut 1 base from V and 4 bases from J, with 10 bases between. The CDR3 length is 14 residues. The CDR3 region has the DNA TGTGCCAGCAGCTTAGAGGGGGTAGTAGAGACCCAGTACTTC. It encodes CASSLEGVVETQYF.

The CDR3 nucleotides read TGTGCCAGCAGTTACTCGCCCCGTTTTAACTATGGCTACACCTTC. The encoded protein is CASSYSPRFNYGYTF. The chain recombines TRBV6-5 with TRBJ1-2; no clear D. Germline V lookup: CDR1 MNHEY, CDR2 SVGAGI. CDR3 length: 15 amino acids. V lost 0 bases and J lost 1, with 9 bases in between.

This clonotype was counted ten times or more. The gene calls are TRBV7-2 and TRBJ2-7, with 9 nucleotides matching TRBD1. The CDR3 length is 14 residues. Germline lookup yields CDR1 SGHTA and CDR2 FQGNSA. The J segment lost 6 bases and the V segment lost 2 bases, leaving 5 bases of the junction unmatched. The CDR3 nucleotides are TGTGCCAGCAGCTTAACAACAGGGGGCCGCGAGCAGTACGTC. Its protein is CASSLTTGGREQYV.

This clonotype was detected only a few times. The chain employs TRBV27 and TRBJ2-3; unclear D gene. Per germline, CDR1 MNHEY and CDR2 SMNVEV (reference sequence). V lost 1 base and J lost 5, with 7 bases in between. The CDR3 has 13 amino acids. The CDR3 bases are TGTGCCAGCAGTTTATTTGGGCTAGATACGCAGTATTTT. This translates into CASSLFGLDTQYF.

This clonotype was detected many times. This rearrangement joins TRBV7-6 to TRBJ2-5; TRBD1 matches at 8 bases. The CDR3 extends over 15 amino acids. CDR1 is SGHVS and CDR2 is FNYEAQ in the germline V gene. V was pared by 5 bases and J by 1 base, with 6 bases of the junction left unmatched. As DNA, the CDR3 is TGTGCCAGCAGCCATCTGGGACAGGCCCAAGAGACCCAGTACTTC. The encoded protein is CASSHLGQAQETQYF.

The gene calls are TRBV5-4 and TRBJ2-4; D is possibly TRBD1 (6 bases). The germline V and J ends were trimmed by 3 bases and 5 bases, with 15 bases remaining between them. The length of the CDR3 is 15 residues. Per germline, CDR1 SGHNT and CDR2 YYREEE (reference sequence). The CDR3 DNA reads as TGTGCCAGCAGCTGGGCCGGGCGGACAGAAAACATTCAGTACTTC. Amino acid sequence: CASSWAGRTENIQYF.

The chain combines TRBV6-8 with TRBJ1-2; D might be TRBD1 (6 bases). There are 15 residues in the CDR3. Trimming removed 3 bases at V and 8 bases at J, with 19 bases between. Germline CDR1 and CDR2: MNHGY and SAAAGT. CDR3 loop: CASSYIGQTLVGYTF. CDR3 nucleotides: TGTGCCAGCAGTTATATCGGACAGACATTGGTAGGCTACACCTTC.

Regarding this clonotype: With a much larger clone just one base away, this may be a read error. The V call is TRBV6-2 or TRBV6-3, the J call TRBJ1-5, with D tentatively TRBD1 (5 bases). From germline, CDR1 is MNHEY and CDR2 SVGEGT. This CDR3 has 15 amino acids. V was pared by 1 base and J by 0 bases, with 7 bases between. This chain's CDR3 is CASSYLTDSNQPQHF. In DNA form, the CDR3 reads TGTGCCAGCAGTTACTTGACAGATAGCAATCAGCCCCAGCATTTT.

V gene TRBV19 combines with J gene TRBJ2-3, with a weak D call TRBD1 (6 bases). Germline assignment: CDR1 LNHDA and CDR2 SQIVND (reference sequence). The CDR3 length is 14 residues. V lost 4 bases and J lost 8, with 16 bases in between. The CDR3 here is CASSKDPGQPTQYF. The CDR3 coding sequence is TGTGCCAGTAGTAAAGACCCAGGACAGCCTACGCAGTATTTT.

Only a few counts were recorded for this clonotype. This rearrangement joins TRBV27 to TRBJ1-2, with 12 nucleotides matching TRBD1. This CDR3 is built from 17 residues. J was trimmed by 4 bases and V by 5 bases; bases with no gene match: 11. Germline V CDR1 and CDR2: MNHEY, SMNVEV (reference sequence). The CDR3 here is CASSPAGTGGPFYGYTF. As DNA, the CDR3 is TGTGCCAGCAGTCCTGCCGGGACAGGGGGCCCGTTCTATGGCTACACCTTC.

This clonotype was counted between two and nine times. J is TRBJ2-3 and V is TRBV27; perhaps D is TRBD1 or TRBD2 (7 bases each). V lost 7 bases, J lost 3 bases, and 20 bases lay in between. Germline loops: CDR1 MNHEY, CDR2 SMNVEV (reference sequence). This CDR3 contains 16 residues. CDR3 nucleotides: TGTGCCAGCAATGCCCAGGGGGGGCGAGGTACAGATACGCAGTATTTT. It specifies CASNAQGGRGTDTQYF.

The V and J genes are TRBV2 and TRBJ2-1; TRBD2 matches at 16 bases. CDR3 size: 14 residues. V trimming: 5 bases; J trimming: 12 bases; junction bases outside the gene matches: 4. The V gene's germline CDR1 is SNHLY and CDR2 FYNNEI. The CDR3 DNA reads TGTGCCAGCAGTCCGGGACTAGCGGGGGGGAGGCAGTTCTTC. It yields the protein CASSPGLAGGRQFF.

This clonotype has only one observation. V usage is TRBV5-6 and J usage is TRBJ2-7, with D maybe TRBD2 (5 bases). This CDR3 has 14 residues. Germline V gene data show CDR1 as SGHDT and CDR2 as YYEEEE. Trimming took off 0 bases at V and 3 bases at J, with 10 bases between the two ends. CDR3 in DNA: TGTGCCAGCAGCTTGGGCTATGACTACTACGAGCAGTACGTC. Its protein product is CASSLGYDYYEQYV.

The genes are TRBV2 and TRBJ2-3; tentative D call: TRBD1 (6 bases). Germline CDR1 and CDR2: SNHLY and FYNNEI. This CDR3 is built from 15 residues. Trimming cost V 7 bases and J 2 bases, with 16 bases left between them. In nucleotides, the CDR3 is TGTGCCAGCAAACTGGGGGCAGGGGACACAGATACGCAGTATTTT. Translated: CASKLGAGDTDTQYF.

This chain connects TRBV6-5 to TRBJ2-5; D is ambiguous. This CDR3 comprises 15 residues. Germline CDR1 is MNHEY and CDR2 is SVGAGI. The germline V and J ends were trimmed by 4 bases and 1 base, with 13 bases remaining between them. The CDR3 DNA sequence: TGTGCCAGCAGTTTAGGCCAGTACTTCCAAGAGACCCAGTACTTC. Translated: CASSLGQYFQETQYF.